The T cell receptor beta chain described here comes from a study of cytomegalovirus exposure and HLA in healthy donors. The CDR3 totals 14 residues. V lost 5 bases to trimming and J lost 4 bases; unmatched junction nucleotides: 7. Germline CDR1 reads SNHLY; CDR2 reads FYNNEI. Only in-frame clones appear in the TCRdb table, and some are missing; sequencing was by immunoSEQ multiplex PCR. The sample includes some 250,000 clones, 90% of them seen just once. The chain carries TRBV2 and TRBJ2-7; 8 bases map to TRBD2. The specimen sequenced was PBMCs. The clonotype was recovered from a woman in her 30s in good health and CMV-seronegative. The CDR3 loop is CASSHGRAAYEQYF. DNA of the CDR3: TGTGCCAGCAGTCACGGGAGGGCCGCTTACGAGCAGTACTTC.